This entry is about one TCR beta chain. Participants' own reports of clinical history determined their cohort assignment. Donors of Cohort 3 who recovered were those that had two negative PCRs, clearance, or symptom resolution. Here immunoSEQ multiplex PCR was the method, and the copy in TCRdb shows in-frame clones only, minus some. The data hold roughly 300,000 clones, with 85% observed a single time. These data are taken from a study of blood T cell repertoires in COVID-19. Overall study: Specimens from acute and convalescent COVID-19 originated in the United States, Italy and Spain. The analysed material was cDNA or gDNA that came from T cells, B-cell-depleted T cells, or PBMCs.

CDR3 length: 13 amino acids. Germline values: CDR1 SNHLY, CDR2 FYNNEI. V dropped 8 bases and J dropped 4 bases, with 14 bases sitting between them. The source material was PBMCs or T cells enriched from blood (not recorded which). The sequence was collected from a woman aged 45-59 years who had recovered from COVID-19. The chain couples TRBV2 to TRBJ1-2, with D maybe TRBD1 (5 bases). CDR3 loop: CASSITGSYGYTF. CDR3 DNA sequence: TGTGCCAGCTCTATAACAGGATCCTATGGCTACACCTTC.